This T cell receptor (beta chain) was captured in a study of CD8+ T cells in alopecia areata. As for treatment: oral pan-JAK inhibitor, 5-10 mg twice daily. Study-level points and caveats: Scalp samples also contribute reads from the resident alphabeta T cells found in normal skin.

As to this clone: Its target is not known.

Sequencing templates came from extracted RNA that was reverse transcribed into cDNA. Generated by immunoSEQ multiplex PCR, the TCRdb table keeps only in-frame clones and is missing some. Of 170,000 or so clones listed, roughly 53% are singletons. The junction had 8 bases not matched to a gene; V was cut back by 8 bases and J by 7 bases. The CDR3 extends over 12 amino acids. CDR1 GTSNPN and CDR2 SVGIG come from the germline V gene (reference sequence). This receptor was obtained from a human donor with alopecia areata. The V gene is TRBV30, the J gene TRBJ2-7, with TRBD1 matching over 10 bases. Sequences were derived from CD8+ T cells sorted from blood, sampled at week 24, from a patient treated with tofacitinib. This CDR3 is CAGGQGRGEQYF. The CDR3 DNA is TGTGCCGGGGGACAGGGGAGAGGAGAGCAGTACTTC.